This TCR beta chain was retrieved from a study of spatial heterogeneity in lung cancer. In its sample, this clonotype was seen a few times. Its antigen is unknown. TCRdb called the 5' RACE reads again in MiXCR, with one record for every CDR3 protein. The sample lists about 5,000 distinct CDR3 sequences, roughly 8% seen once, with approximately 15% in the top ten. General observations from the study: Tracking of tumor mutation counts was seen in expanded intratumoral alpha and beta TCR counts.

J gave up 5 bases and V 2 bases, and 9 bases lay outside the gene matches. Germline assignment: CDR1 SGHTA and CDR2 FQGNSA. This CDR3 is 16 amino acids long. Indicated time point: sample taken at primary tumor resection. The source is a female donor with early-stage non-small cell lung cancer. The rearrangement uses TRBV7-2 and TRBJ2-3; 8 positions match TRBD2. Sequenced here: lung tumor tissue, sampled at surgery. CDR3 in DNA: TGTGCCAGCAGCTTAATCGCGGGAGGCTACGTAGATACGCAGTATTTT. Its protein is CASSLIAGGYVDTQYF.